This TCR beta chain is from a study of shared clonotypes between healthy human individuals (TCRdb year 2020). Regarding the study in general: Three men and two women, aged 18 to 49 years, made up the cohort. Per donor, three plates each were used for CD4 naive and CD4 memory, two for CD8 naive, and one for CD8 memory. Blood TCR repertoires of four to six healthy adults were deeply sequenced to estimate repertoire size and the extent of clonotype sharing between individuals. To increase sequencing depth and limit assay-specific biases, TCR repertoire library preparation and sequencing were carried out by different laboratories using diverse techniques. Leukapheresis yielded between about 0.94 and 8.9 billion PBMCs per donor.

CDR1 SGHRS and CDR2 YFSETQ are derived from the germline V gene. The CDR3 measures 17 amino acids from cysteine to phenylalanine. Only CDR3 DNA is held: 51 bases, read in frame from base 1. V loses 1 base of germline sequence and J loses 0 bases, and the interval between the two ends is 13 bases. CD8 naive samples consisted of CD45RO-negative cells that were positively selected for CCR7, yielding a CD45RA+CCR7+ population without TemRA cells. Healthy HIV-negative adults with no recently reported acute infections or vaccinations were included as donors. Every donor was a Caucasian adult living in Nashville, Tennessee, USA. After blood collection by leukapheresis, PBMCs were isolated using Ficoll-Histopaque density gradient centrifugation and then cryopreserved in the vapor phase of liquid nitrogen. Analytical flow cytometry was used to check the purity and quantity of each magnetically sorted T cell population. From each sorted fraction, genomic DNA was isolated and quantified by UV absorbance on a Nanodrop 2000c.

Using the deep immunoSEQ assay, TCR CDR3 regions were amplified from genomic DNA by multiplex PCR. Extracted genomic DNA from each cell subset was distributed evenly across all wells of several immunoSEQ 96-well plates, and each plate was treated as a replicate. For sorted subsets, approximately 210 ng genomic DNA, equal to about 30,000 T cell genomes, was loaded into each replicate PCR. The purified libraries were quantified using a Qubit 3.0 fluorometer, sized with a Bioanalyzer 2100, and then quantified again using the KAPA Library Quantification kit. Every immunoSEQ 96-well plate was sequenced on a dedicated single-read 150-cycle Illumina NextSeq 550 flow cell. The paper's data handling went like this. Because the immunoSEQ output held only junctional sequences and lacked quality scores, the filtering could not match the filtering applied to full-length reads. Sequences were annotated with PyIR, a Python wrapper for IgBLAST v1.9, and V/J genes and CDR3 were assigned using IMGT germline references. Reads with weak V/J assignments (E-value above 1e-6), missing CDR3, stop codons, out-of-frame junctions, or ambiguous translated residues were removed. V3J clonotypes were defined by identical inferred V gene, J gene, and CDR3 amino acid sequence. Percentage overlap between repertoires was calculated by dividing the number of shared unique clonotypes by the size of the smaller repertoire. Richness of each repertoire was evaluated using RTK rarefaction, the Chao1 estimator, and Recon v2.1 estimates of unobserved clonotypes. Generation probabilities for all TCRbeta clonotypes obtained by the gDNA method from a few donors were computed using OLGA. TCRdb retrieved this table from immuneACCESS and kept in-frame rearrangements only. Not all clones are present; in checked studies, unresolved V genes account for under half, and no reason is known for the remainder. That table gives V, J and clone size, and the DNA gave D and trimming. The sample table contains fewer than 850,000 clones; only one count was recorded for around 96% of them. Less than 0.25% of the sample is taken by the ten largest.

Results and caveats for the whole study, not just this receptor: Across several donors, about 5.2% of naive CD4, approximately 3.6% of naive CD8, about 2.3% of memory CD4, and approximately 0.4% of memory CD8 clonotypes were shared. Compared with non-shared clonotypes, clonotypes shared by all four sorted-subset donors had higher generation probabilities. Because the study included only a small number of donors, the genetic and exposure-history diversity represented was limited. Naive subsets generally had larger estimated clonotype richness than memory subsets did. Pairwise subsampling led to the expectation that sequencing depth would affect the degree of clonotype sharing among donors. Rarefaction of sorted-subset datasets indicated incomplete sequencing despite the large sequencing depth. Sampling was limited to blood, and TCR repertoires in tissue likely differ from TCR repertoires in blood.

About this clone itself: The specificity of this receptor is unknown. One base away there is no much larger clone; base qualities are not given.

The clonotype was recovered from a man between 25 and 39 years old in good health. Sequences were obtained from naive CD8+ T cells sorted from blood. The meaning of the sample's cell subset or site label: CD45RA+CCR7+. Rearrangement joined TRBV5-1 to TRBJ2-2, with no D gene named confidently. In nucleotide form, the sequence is TGCGCCAGCAGCTTGCATTGGGTCAAAACGAACACCGGGGAGCTGTTTTTT. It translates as CASSLHWVKTNTGELFF.